This entry lists 21 T cell receptor beta chains sequenced from one sample in a study of immune evolution from preneoplasia to lung adenocarcinoma. The method was immunoSEQ multiplex PCR; TCRdb's version includes in-frame clones alone and lacks a portion of them. The sample carries roughly 4,200 clones, about 86% recorded once. Sequencing input: FFPE minimally invasive lung adenocarcinoma tissue. The receptors originated from a person aged 65 to 85 with lung adenocarcinoma.

Here the CDR3 DNA reads TGTGCCAGTAGTATGGAGCAGGGAAAAGTAGAGGATGAGCAGTTCTTC. It codes for CASSMEQGKVEDEQFF. J is TRBJ2-1 and V is TRBV19, with a weak D call TRBD1 (5 bases). Deletions cut 3 bases from V and 8 bases from J, with 20 bases between. Per germline, CDR1 LNHDA and CDR2 SQIVND (reference sequence). This CDR3 comprises 16 residues.

V is TRBV7-9 and J is TRBJ1-3; D perhaps matches TRBD1 (5 bases). CDR3 length: 14 amino acids. Germline loops: CDR1 SEHNR, CDR2 FQNEAQ (reference sequence). Trimming took 1 base from V and 1 from J, leaving 5 bases between them. CDR3 sequence (DNA): TGTGCCAGCAGCTTAGGGACATCTGGAAACACCATATATTTT. It codes for CASSLGTSGNTIYF.

The V call is TRBV30, the J call TRBJ2-4; the match to TRBD1 covers 7 bases. Germline CDR1 GTSNPN, CDR2 SVGIG (reference sequence). This CDR3 is 13 amino acids long. The ends lost 0 bases at V and 10 bases at J; junction bases unmatched: 6. This chain's CDR3 is CAWSVRQGEIQYF. The CDR3 coding sequence is TGTGCCTGGAGTGTTAGACAGGGAGAAATTCAGTACTTC.

This sequence joins TRBV9 and TRBJ2-1, with no clear D. This CDR3 region has 13 residues. V lost 0 bases and J 2 bases, leaving 3 bases between the germline ends. Germline V CDR1 and CDR2: SGDLS, YYNGEE. CDR3 DNA: TGTGCCAGCAGCGTAGCTACCTACAATGAGCAGTTCTTC. Its protein product is CASSVATYNEQFF.

This chain connects TRBV5-1 to TRBJ2-5, with D tentatively TRBD2 (6 bases). The J call is uncertain, as TRBJ2-7 better fits the DNA end. The CDR3 sequence is 14 residues long. CDR1 is SGHRS and CDR2 is YFSETQ in the germline V gene. The CDR3 loop reads CASSSSGAPYEQYF. The CDR3 DNA sequence: TGCGCCAGCAGCAGTAGCGGAGCTCCCTACGAGCAGTACTTC.

The chain combines TRBV19 with TRBJ1-2; 9 bases are shared with TRBD1. Germline assignment: CDR1 LNHDA and CDR2 SQIVND (reference sequence). This CDR3 is built from 17 residues. Losses at the gene ends were 9 bases for V and 1 base for J; bases not matched to a gene: 15. CDR3 nucleotide sequence: TGTGCCAGCCACAATGGGGGACAGGGACGGTTTAACTATGGCTACACCTTC. Its protein product is CASHNGGQGRFNYGYTF. Complete variable domain (other parts from reference TRBV19 and TRBJ1-2): DGGITQSPKYLFRKEGQNVTLSCEQNLNHDAMYWYRQDPGQGLRLIYYSQIVNDFQKGDIAEGYSVSREKKESFPLTVTSAQKNPTAFYLCASHNGGQGRFNYGYTFGSGTRLTVV.

The gene calls are TRBV28 and TRBJ2-7, with D perhaps matching TRBD2 (6 bases). V was cut by 5 bases and J by 6 bases, with 17 bases left in between. The CDR3 spans 14 residues. Germline values: CDR1 MDHEN, CDR2 SYDVKM. The CDR3 here is CASSPRLGLSEQYF. The CDR3 DNA is TGTGCCAGCAGTCCCCGACTGGGACTCTCCGAGCAGTACTTC.

The chain employs TRBV4-3 and TRBJ1-5, with no clear D. The CDR3 has 15 residues. V lost 2 bases and J 0 bases, leaving 8 bases between the germline ends. Germline values: CDR1 LGHNA, CDR2 YSLEER. The CDR3 is CASSQSRHSNQPQHF. For the CDR3, the DNA is TGCGCCAGCAGCCAATCCCGTCATAGCAATCAGCCCCAGCATTTT.

CDR3 bases: TGTGCCAGCAGCTTAGCGCCTTGGGGGGGACCTAACTATGGCTACACCTTC. As protein: CASSLAPWGGPNYGYTF. The rearrangement joins TRBV7-8 to TRBJ1-2; a weak D match, TRBD1 (5 bases). The CDR3 is made up of 17 amino acids. Germline loops: CDR1 SGHVS, CDR2 FQNEAQ. With 0 bases removed from V and 0 bases from J, the gap between germline ends came to 14 bases.

The rearrangement links TRBV7-8 to TRBJ2-7, with a possible D match to TRBD1 (5 bases). V gave up 5 bases and J gave up 4 bases, with 18 bases separating them. CDR1 and CDR2 (germline): SGHVS, FQNEAQ. The CDR3 length is 15 residues. Here the CDR3 reads CASSPRRTTQYEQYF. CDR3 nucleotide sequence: TGTGCCAGCAGCCCTCGACGGACAACTCAATACGAGCAGTACTTC.

The chain recombines TRBV6-5 with TRBJ2-2; D perhaps matches TRBD1 (5 bases). Germline V gene lookup returns CDR1 MNHEY and CDR2 SVGAGI. V was shortened by 4 bases and J by 4 bases, with 10 bases between the two germline ends. This CDR3 spans 14 amino acids. The CDR3 DNA sequence: TGTGCCAGCAGTTCCAGGGTGAGCACCGGGGAGCTGTTTTTT. This sequence encodes CASSSRVSTGELFF.

The chain has TRBV21-1 and TRBJ1-5. TRBV21-1 is a pseudogene locus. The CDR3 is made up of 13 amino acids. The CDR3 protein is CASSKEKGQPQHF. CDR3 DNA sequence: TGTGCCAGCAGCAAAGAGAAGGGACAGCCCCAGCATTTT.

The rearrangement links TRBV7-3 to TRBJ2-2; possible D gene TRBD2, 6 bases. CDR3 size: 16 residues. In germline, CDR1 is SGHTA, CDR2 FQGTGA. V lost 1 base to trimming and J lost 6 bases, with 15 bases between them. CDR3 nucleotide sequence: TGTGCCAGCAGCTTAATAGGAGGGGATCTAGCCGGGGAGCTGTTTTTT. Its protein is CASSLIGGDLAGELFF.

The gene calls are TRBV6-1 and TRBJ1-1; no reliable D call. The CDR3 has 14 residues. CDR1 and CDR2 (germline): MNHNS, SASEGT. Trimming shortened V by 6 bases and J by 2 bases, and 13 bases separated the two germline ends. The CDR3 protein is CASSRTASNTEAFF. The CDR3 nucleotides read TGTGCCAGCAGCCGGACGGCTTCTAACACTGAAGCTTTCTTT.

The rearrangement links TRBV29-1 to TRBJ1-1; D perhaps matches TRBD1 (5 bases). Germline V gene lookup returns CDR1 SQVTM and CDR2 ANQGSEA. Trimming cost V 7 bases and J 4 bases, with 13 bases left between them. The CDR3 has 12 amino acids. This chain's CDR3 is CSGGGLFTEAFF. CDR3 bases: TGCAGCGGGGGGGGGTTATTCACTGAAGCTTTCTTT.

The chain couples TRBV5-1 to TRBJ2-7; 9 nucleotides align to TRBD2. Germline V lookup: CDR1 SGHRS, CDR2 YFSETQ. The CDR3 spans 15 residues. Trimming at V came to 1 base and at J to 2 bases, leaving 4 bases not matched to a gene. The CDR3 spells CASSLYPSGTYEQYF. The CDR3 DNA reads TGCGCCAGCAGCTTGTATCCTAGCGGGACCTACGAGCAGTACTTC.

The chain links TRBV19 to TRBJ1-6; D perhaps matches TRBD1 (5 bases). In germline, CDR1 is LNHDA, CDR2 SQIVND (reference sequence). The CDR3 has 14 residues. V was pared by 4 bases and J by 6 bases, with 10 bases between. This chain's CDR3 is CASSTGRLNSPLHF. CDR3 coding DNA: TGTGCCAGTAGTACGGGACGGCTTAATTCACCCCTCCACTTT. Together with reference TRBV19 and TRBJ1-6, the CDR3 gives the full variable domain: DGGITQSPKYLFRKEGQNVTLSCEQNLNHDAMYWYRQDPGQGLRLIYYSQIVNDFQKGDIAEGYSVSREKKESFPLTVTSAQKNPTAFYLCASSTGRLNSPLHFGNGTRLTVT.

A single count supports this clone. This chain connects TRBV27 to TRBJ1-6; maybe TRBD1 (5 bases). The length of the CDR3 is 14 residues. The germline gives CDR1 MNHEY, CDR2 SMNVEV (reference sequence). Trimming took off 7 bases at V and 8 bases at J, with 15 bases between the two ends. In nucleotides, the CDR3 is TGTGCCAGCACCGCGGGGCAGGGTGATTCACCCCTCCACTTT. This sequence encodes CASTAGQGDSPLHF.

The chain has TRBV6-4 and TRBJ2-1, with unresolved D. With 6 bases removed from V and 0 bases from J, the gap between germline ends came to 9 bases. The CDR3 extends over 14 amino acids. Germline CDR1 reads MRHNA; CDR2 reads SNTAGT. Here the CDR3 reads CASSPESSYNEQFF. CDR3 DNA: TGTGCCAGCAGCCCCGAATCCTCCTACAATGAGCAGTTCTTC.

This rearrangement joins TRBV11-2 to TRBJ2-2, with a possible D match to TRBD2 (7 bases). The V end was cut by 1 base, the J end by 7 bases, with 13 bases between. CDR1 is SGHAT and CDR2 is FQNNGV in the germline V gene. The CDR3 is 15 residues long. The CDR3 nucleotides read TGTGCCAGCAGCTTAGGGGGGGGGCCAAACGGGGAGCTGTTTTTT. It encodes CASSLGGGPNGELFF.

This clone was seen a handful of times. J is TRBJ2-1 and V is TRBV2; tentatively, D is TRBD1 (6 bases). CDR3 size: 16 residues. Germline values: CDR1 SNHLY, CDR2 FYNNEI. Trimming shortened V by 5 bases and J by 4 bases, and 18 bases separated the two germline ends. CDR3 sequence reads: CASSTGYDKAYNEQFF. CDR3 in DNA: TGTGCCAGCAGTACAGGGTACGATAAGGCATACAATGAGCAGTTCTTC.